This T cell receptor beta chain was sequenced for a study of regulatory T cells in long-lasting Graves disease (dated by TCRdb to the early 2020s). A note on the overall study: In the newly diagnosed Graves' disease group, patients had been taking antithyroid drugs for less than 3 months. This study used TCR sequencing and RNA sequencing of peripheral blood to compare persistent Graves' disease patients against newly diagnosed Graves' disease patients. The study took place in China and was registered as a clinical trial. A total of 33 samples underwent TCR sequencing: some 13 from persistent and roughly 20 from newly diagnosed Graves' disease patients. What the research found in general, with its limitations: Compared with newly diagnosed patients, patients with persistent Graves' disease had lower TCR Shannon entropy and fewer highly expanded clones, which suggests clonal expansion. Sequencing and analysis were limited to the TCR beta chain. Only peripheral blood was studied, because thyroid tissue, the primary lesion, was inaccessible. Patients with persistent disease shared more public clonotypes (around 2,700) than newly diagnosed patients did (about 1,000). As a limitation, the authors acknowledged that the small sample size may reduce accuracy.

This clonotype was counted at least ten times. It has no known antigen specificity. Nothing much larger sits one base from this clone, and base qualities are not available. According to the study, the label for this sample's time point signals: newly diagnosed GD, antithyroid drugs for less than 3 months. For both TCR sequencing and RNA sequencing, RNA was extracted from PBMCs in TRIzol. The diagnosis of Graves' disease was made according to American Thyroid Association guidelines. Patients for the study were recruited at an endocrinology department in Xi'an, China. Each patient gave 8.5 to 9.5 milliliters of peripheral blood, collected in an EDTA anticoagulant tube. PBMCs were isolated by Ficoll Paque Plus density gradient separation without further T cell sorting. RNA quality was checked with an Agilent 2100 Bioanalyzer and agarose gel, and concentration with a NanoDrop 2000. The method behind the library was multiplex PCR. The sequencing machine was an Illumina HiSeq 4000. iRepertoire HTBI primers and Arm-PCR amplification of CDR3 regions were used to construct TCR beta libraries. Gel purification was performed on PCR products prior to sequencing. The authors processed their data as follows. Across samples, 62 TRBV and 13 to 15 TRBJ segments were identified and used for gene usage analysis of CDR3 amino acid clonotypes. Filtered high-quality paired reads were merged into contigs using COPE and FqMerger. Contigs were aligned with BLAST to IMGT TRBV, TRBD and TRBJ reference genes, and CDR3 was defined per IMGT. Any clonotype with a frequency above 0.1% was counted as a highly expanded clone. Shannon entropy served as the measure of repertoire diversity, while the Gini coefficient captured V-J evenness. A clonotype found in more than one individual was treated as public. TCRdb reprocessing: public reads trimmed at Q25 with fastp, clones called with MiXCR, in-frame beta chains kept. All rows with the same CDR3 protein become a single entry with the most common DNA and genes. The V and J calls were not made by the authors but by TCRdb's processing. The sample data list some 250,000 distinct CDR3 sequences, and roughly 18% of these were observed just once. Around 15% of the sample goes to the ten largest clones.

The same specimen was also included in a second study, on T cells in Graves' hyperthyroidism and ophthalmopathy. Per that second paper: Graves' hyperthyroidism was defined as stable when no progression to ophthalmopathy occurred over 18 months of follow-up. Hyperthyroidism patients were aged 18 to 65 years and newly diagnosed, with disease duration of less than 2 months. Any patient with an uncontrolled infection, another autoimmune disease, pregnancy or lactation was excluded. Diagnoses relied on clinical symptoms, serum thyroxine and TRAb, thyroid ultrasound and orbital computed tomography. The first round of RT-PCR for the TCR CDR3 was performed with the HTBI primer set and the Qiagen OneStep RT-PCR kit. Blood samples also contained most of the expanded thyroid clonotypes (frequency above 0.001), which suggests that blood repertoires may reflect thyroid immune responses. A 13 V-J signature model separated ophthalmopathy from stable hyperthyroidism, with 87.88% sensitivity and about 81% specificity in cross-validation and 80%/75% in testing. In validation, the model predicted progression to ophthalmopathy a median of roughly 6.5 months before onset, with roughly 70% sensitivity and about 75% specificity. A discovery cohort of about a hundred patients, roughly 43 with Graves' ophthalmopathy and under 60 with stable Graves' hyperthyroidism, was used to find distinguishing TCR V-J signatures. An independent validation cohort of under 20 hyperthyroidism patients and 15 or so patients who later progressed to ophthalmopathy tested prospective prediction of ophthalmopathy. The roughly 99 discovery patients were divided at random into training and test sets in a 7:3 ratio. In roughly six Graves' hyperthyroidism patients, the study also compared T-cell repertoires from thyroid tissue with T-cell repertoires from blood. After blood sampling, hyperthyroidism patients were treated with methimazole at a starting dose of 30 mg daily, and ophthalmopathy patients were treated with high-dose intravenous methylprednisolone. Libraries were constructed in a second round of multiplex PCR, after which size selection and purification were carried out. Paired-end sequencing of the libraries was performed with 100 bp reads on an Illumina HiSeq2000. SOAPnuke was used to process the raw data, removing reads that contained adapters or uncalled bases, had a mean Phred below 15, or lacked an exact match to the constant primer or identifier. COPE v1.2.5 was used to merge the high-quality paired reads, and each unique nucleotide sequence was defined as a clonotype. Clonotypes were aligned to IMGT TRBV, TRBD and TRBJ reference segments using MiTCR v1.1. Only V-J combinations with frequency above 0.0001, covering 99% to 99.2% of repertoires, were analysed. The TCS score was defined as F50 (clonal expansion) divided by E x V (chaos), with BLOSUM62-based TCRdist calculated between CDR3 peptides within each V-J. Welch's t-statistics and random forest reduced some 510 V-J features to 13, which were used in a naive Bayes classifier (R e1071). No statistical method was used to set the sample size in advance, and investigators knew the group allocation. TCR Vbeta CDR3 sequencing of fewer than 150 peripheral blood samples (fewer than 45 ophthalmopathy, 75 hyperthyroidism and roughly 17 progressor patients) is reported in the paper.

The TCR sequence derives from a woman aged 30 to 39 with Graves disease. Donor details come from another sample of the same person, matched by shared clones. The sequences come from peripheral blood mononuclear cells (PBMCs), collected at new diagnosis, from a patient treated with antithyroid drugs.

The CDR3 reads CASSPAGQSPNYGYTF. The DNA is as follows: TGTGCCAGCTCACCCGCCGGACAGTCTCCTAACTATGGCTACACCTTC. Here the chain combines TRBV18 and TRBJ1-2; TRBD1 is perhaps the D gene, given 6 matching bases. V is reduced by 3 bases and J by 0 bases, leaving a spacing of 14 bases between them. Measured from the cysteine to the phenylalanine, the CDR3 is 16 residues long. CDR3 DNA is the only sequence kept; it has 48 bases, read in frame from the first base. Based on the germline V gene, the CDR1 and CDR2 sequences are KGHSH and LQKENI. The full variable domain, with segments outside the CDR3 supplied by the reference TRBV18 and TRBJ1-2 proteins, appears as NAGVMQNPRHLVRRRGQEARLRCSPMKGHSHVYWYRQLPEEGLKFMVYLQKENIIDESGMPKERFSAEFPKEGPSILRIQQVVRGDSAAYFCASSPAGQSPNYGYTFGSGTRLTVV.